The clone carrying this T cell receptor (beta chain) came up a few times. The entry originates in a study of blood T cells in healthy people across ages. Per germline, CDR1 MNHEY and CDR2 SMNVEV (reference sequence). Trimming took 4 bases from V and 4 from J; bases not matched to a gene: 8. The CDR3 has 15 residues. Together with a sample-barcoded 5' primer, a J-beta primer mix was included in a second PCR lasting about 7 to 11 cycles. A template-switch adaptor with 12 random nucleotides tagged each cDNA molecule. Each single sample gave us at least 2.5 million CDR3-containing paired-end reads. Using its own MiXCR run on the 5' RACE reads, TCRdb lists one record per CDR3 protein. The sample yields approximately 670,000 distinct CDR3 sequences, roughly 43% seen once.

The receptor was isolated from a man older than 75 in good health. The chain carries TRBV27 and TRBJ2-5; 8 bases fit TRBD1. The sample comprised blood. The CDR3 bases are TGTGCCAGCAGTTCCAGGGGGCGCGGGACAGAGACCCAGTACTTC. It encodes CASSSRGRGTETQYF.